The 21 T cell receptor beta chains in this list originate from one sample, sequenced in a study of vaccination and CD4 T cells after COVID-19. The Oncomine TCR Beta short-read assay generated sequence data from the DNA of cultured CD4+ T cells. MiXCR, applied by TCRdb to the PCR reads, yields one record per CDR3 protein. The sample contains under 20,000 distinct CDR3 sequences, around 48% of which appear only once. Their antigen targets remain unknown. Treatment in this sample: roughly 10-day PBMC culture with coronavirus spike peptide pools or control peptides (ViraFEST assay). Sequencing was done on a sample of CD4+ T cells from blood, cultured in vitro. All receptors come from a human donor who had recovered from COVID-19.

V gene TRBV14 combines with J gene TRBJ2-1; D might be TRBD1 (5 bases). Germline assignment: CDR1 SGHDN and CDR2 FVKESK. The V gene lost 3 bases and the J gene lost 4 bases, with 10 bases spanning the gap. CDR3 size: 14 residues. This chain's CDR3 is CASSQKGFYNEQFF. As DNA, the CDR3 is TGTGCCAGCAGCCAGAAGGGGTTTTACAATGAGCAGTTCTTC.

V is TRBV7-2 and J is TRBJ2-5; 13 bases are a match to TRBD2. The J segment lost 2 bases and the V segment lost 5 bases, leaving 8 bases of the junction unmatched. Germline-derived CDR1 and CDR2 are SGHTA and FQGNSA. The CDR3 spans 17 residues. The CDR3 DNA sequence: TGTGCCAGCAGCCCTGGGACTAGCGGGGCCCTACAAGAGACCCAGTACTTC. Translated: CASSPGTSGALQETQYF.

Concerning this clonotype: At one end, the junction sequence differs from germline, possibly due to a read error. The rearrangement links TRBV7-6 to TRBJ1-2, with TRBD1 matching over 9 bases. The CDR3 consists of 13 residues. Germline CDR1 SGHVS, CDR2 FNYEAQ. CDR3 loop: CASSRRTGDGYTF. CDR3 sequence (DNA): TGCGCCAGCAGCCGACGGACAGGGGATGGCTACACCTTC. The full variable domain, with the rest looked up from reference TRBV7-6 and TRBJ1-2, is GAGVSQSPRYKVTKRGQDVALRCDPISGHVSLYWYRQALGQGPEFLTYFNYEAQQDKSGLPNDRFSAERPEGSISTLTIQRTEQRDSAMYRCASSRRTGDGYTFGSGTRLTVV.

The J gene is TRBJ1-2, the V gene TRBV6-1; TRBD1 might be the D (5 bases). The CDR3 length is 12 residues. Germline V gene sequence: CDR1 MNHNS, CDR2 SASEGT. The V gene lost 7 bases and the J gene lost 2 bases, with 8 bases spanning the gap. The CDR3 here is CASKQANYGYTF. CDR3 nucleotides: TGTGCCAGCAAACAGGCCAACTATGGCTACACCTTC.

The V call is TRBV4-2, the J call TRBJ2-3; D tentatively fits TRBD1 or TRBD2 (6 bases each). Per the germline V gene, CDR1 is LGHNA and CDR2 is YNFKEQ. Trimming shortened V by 1 base and J by 2 bases, and 16 bases separated the two germline ends. This CDR3 contains 17 residues. CDR3 nucleotide sequence: TGTGCCAGCAGCCAAGTTCGGGGGCGGTCCTCCACAGATACGCAGTATTTT. It is translated as CASSQVRGRSSTDTQYF.

This clonotype was counted between two and nine times. The chain is built from TRBV2 and TRBJ1-3, with D tentatively TRBD1 (5 bases). V shed 11 bases and J shed 4 bases, with 15 bases lying between them. Per germline, CDR1 SNHLY and CDR2 FYNNEI. This CDR3 has 13 residues. The CDR3 region has the DNA TGTGCCGGCGGGGGGGAGACCGGAAACACCATATATTTT. Protein: CAGGGETGNTIYF.

The CDR3 is CSAPGLQGDTQYF. CDR3 DNA: TGCAGTGCGCCGGGACTTCAGGGAGATACGCAGTATTTT. This chain links TRBV20-1 with TRBJ2-3, with a tentative D call TRBD2 (6 bases). V lost 6 bases, J lost 5 bases, and 15 bases lay in between. Germline V gene sequence: CDR1 DFQATT, CDR2 SNEGSKA (reference sequence). The CDR3 is 13 residues long.

This clonotype was counted a few times. The rearrangement links TRBV30 to TRBJ1-6; no definite D call. CDR3 size: 13 residues. V was cut by 5 bases and J by 5 bases, with 10 bases left in between. The germline V gene encodes CDR1 GTSNPN and CDR2 SVGIG (reference sequence). CDR3 loop: CAWARENNSPLHF. CDR3 in DNA: TGTGCCTGGGCCCGGGAAAATAATTCACCCCTCCACTTT.

The chain is built from TRBV7-2 and TRBJ2-3, with D possibly being TRBD2 (7 bases). The CDR3 has 15 residues. Germline V lookup: CDR1 SGHTA, CDR2 FQGNSA. The V end lost 5 bases, the J end lost 6 bases, and 18 bases lay between the germline ends. In DNA, the CDR3 is TGTGCCAGCAGCCGGGGGGCCTCCTCTGGGGATACGCAGTATTTT. As protein: CASSRGASSGDTQYF. Combining the CDR3 with reference TRBV7-2 and TRBJ2-3 gives the whole variable domain GAGVSQSPSNKVTEKGKDVELRCDPISGHTALYWYRQSLGQGLEFLIYFQGNSAPDKSGLPSDRFSAERTGGSVSTLTIQRTQQEDSAVYLCASSRGASSGDTQYFGPGTRLTVL.

This clonotype turned up a few times. This chain joins TRBV20-1 and TRBJ1-2, with unresolved D. CDR1 is DFQATT, CDR2 SNEGSKA, per germline (reference sequence). The CDR3 length is 14 residues. The germline V and J ends were trimmed by 4 bases and 2 bases, with 14 bases remaining between them. For the CDR3, the DNA is TGCAGTGCTACCTCGGACGGCCCGAACTATGGCTACACCTTC. This sequence encodes CSATSDGPNYGYTF.

The sample holds a few counts of this clonotype. V is TRBV7-2 and J is TRBJ2-7; D ambiguous. The V gene lost 3 bases and the J gene lost 3 bases, with 12 bases spanning the gap. CDR3 size: 14 residues. Germline CDR1 and CDR2: SGHTA and FQGNSA. This chain's CDR3 is CASSLVEVSYEQYF. Here the CDR3 DNA reads TGTGCCAGCAGCTTGGTCGAGGTCAGCTACGAGCAGTACTTC.

The chain links TRBV5-4 to TRBJ2-7; D perhaps matches TRBD2 (6 bases). The CDR3 has 15 amino acids. The V gene lost 4 bases and the J gene lost 1 base, with 15 bases spanning the gap. The germline V gene encodes CDR1 SGHNT and CDR2 YYREEE (reference sequence). The CDR3 nucleotides read TGTGCCAGCAGCGCGGGACTTCCCCAATCCTACGAGCAGTACTTC. It translates to CASSAGLPQSYEQYF.

This chain uses TRBV7-3 with TRBJ2-1, with D perhaps TRBD1 or TRBD2 (6 bases each). The V gene's germline CDR1 is SGHTA and CDR2 FQGTGA. The CDR3 extends over 14 amino acids. Trimming removed 5 bases at V and 8 bases at J, with 16 bases between. In DNA, the CDR3 is TGTGCCAGCAGCCCACGTGGGGGGCTGGATGAGCAGTTCTTC. Amino acids: CASSPRGGLDEQFF.

This clonotype was counted a few times. The chain has TRBV7-8 and TRBJ2-6, with D unclear. Germline values: CDR1 SGHVS, CDR2 FQNEAQ. V dropped 2 bases and J dropped 0 bases, with 5 bases sitting between them. CDR3 length equals 15 residues. CDR3 protein: CASSLRSSGANVLTF. For the CDR3, the DNA is TGTGCCAGCAGCTTAAGGAGCTCTGGGGCCAACGTCCTGACTTTC. Full variable domain (outside the CDR3, taken from reference TRBV7-8 and TRBJ2-6): GAGVSQSPRYKVAKRGQDVALRCDPISGHVSLFWYQQALGQGPEFLTYFQNEAQLDKSGLPSDRFFAERPEGSVSTLKIQRTQQEDSAVYLCASSLRSSGANVLTFGAGSRLTVL.

V gene TRBV20-1 combines with J gene TRBJ2-7, with D tentatively TRBD1 or TRBD2 (5 bases each). The CDR3 consists of 12 residues. Trimming cost V 1 base and J 4 bases, with 8 bases left between them. In germline, CDR1 is DFQATT, CDR2 SNEGSKA (reference sequence). The DNA for the CDR3 is TGCAGTGCTAGAGTTGAGGGGTACGAGCAGTACTTC. Translated, it gives CSARVEGYEQYF.

The rearrangement uses TRBV7-9 and TRBJ2-7, with D possibly matching TRBD1 (5 bases). Germline CDR1 reads SEHNR; CDR2 reads FQNEAQ (reference sequence). This CDR3 is built from 12 residues. V gave up 3 bases and J gave up 7 bases, with 10 bases separating them. The CDR3 DNA is TGTGCCAGCAGCTTCAGGGCTGGGGAGCAGTACTTC. Encoded protein: CASSFRAGEQYF.

The chain has TRBV24-1 and TRBJ2-1; possible D gene TRBD2, 7 bases. This CDR3 spans 17 amino acids. Germline V CDR1 and CDR2: KGHDR, SFDVKD. With 5 bases removed from V and 1 base from J, the gap between germline ends came to 17 bases. As DNA, the CDR3 is TGTGCCACCAGTGGGAGGGGGGGCGTAGGATCCTACAATGAGCAGTTCTTC. As protein: CATSGRGGVGSYNEQFF.

This clonotype was seen more than once but under ten times. CDR3 protein: CASSYGGVHSNQPQHF. For the CDR3, the DNA is TGTGCCAGCAGTTACGGCGGCGTACATAGCAATCAGCCCCAGCATTTT. The chain carries TRBV6-2 or TRBV6-3 and TRBJ1-5; the D is unclear. The CDR3 runs to 16 residues. Germline V CDR1 and CDR2: MNHEY, SVGEGT. V shed 2 bases and J shed 0 bases, with 11 bases lying between them.

This clonotype was detected only a few times. The chain recombines TRBV7-2 with TRBJ1-6; D is unclear. Trimming left V 1 base short and J 4 bases short, with 8 bases between. Germline loops: CDR1 SGHTA, CDR2 FQGNSA. The CDR3 contains 15 residues. The CDR3 DNA sequence: TGTGCCAGCAGCTTAGTACTGAATTATAATTCACCCCTCCACTTT. Protein: CASSLVLNYNSPLHF.

This chain links TRBV10-3 with TRBJ1-2, with D perhaps TRBD1 (5 bases). Germline CDR1 reads ENHRY; CDR2 reads SYGVKD. V was pared by 5 bases and J by 4 bases, with 14 bases between. The CDR3 runs to 14 residues. The CDR3 nucleotides read TGTGCCATCAGTACCAAGGGGTCGGGCTATGGCTACACCTTC. Translated: CAISTKGSGYGYTF.

The rearrangement uses TRBV7-2 and TRBJ2-1; no reliable D call. Per the germline V gene, CDR1 is SGHTA and CDR2 is FQGNSA. The CDR3 contains 16 residues. With 4 bases removed from V and 0 bases from J, the gap between germline ends came to 13 bases. Here the CDR3 reads CASSSQVFSSYNEQFF. CDR3 coding DNA: TGTGCCAGCAGCTCCCAAGTATTTAGCTCCTACAATGAGCAGTTCTTC.